This T cell receptor (beta chain) was sequenced for a study of beta chain features in type 1 diabetes. Study-wide background: The study examined about 100 million sorted cells across all samples. Study outcomes and limitations: Researchers report that Type 1 diabetes patients had moderately but significantly shorter TCRB CDR3s across all four CD4+ subsets. A closer apparent resemblance between naive, central memory and Treg TCRB repertoires was seen in patients than in healthy donors. With patients and controls alike, PCR might favor shorter templates to an equal degree.

Researchers reported sorting CD4+ naive, central memory, regulatory and stem cell-like memory cells via CD45RO/CCR7/CD25/CD127/CD95/CD27. Every bit of the isolated RNA underwent reverse transcription, so sequencing read expressed TCRB transcripts. Repertoires were generated with immunoSEQ multiplex PCR, while TCRdb's copy carries only in-frame clones and drops some. The sample carries more than 250,000 clones, approximately 25% recorded once. About this clone itself: Its antigen is unknown.

Germline CDR1 and CDR2: SNHLY and FYNNEI. The V gene lost 6 bases and the J gene lost 7 bases, with 19 bases spanning the gap. The CDR3 has 15 residues. Sequencing input: naive CD4+ T cells from blood. The chain carries TRBV2 and TRBJ2-1, with D perhaps TRBD2 (6 bases). This sequence originates from a woman in her 30s with type 1 diabetes. The DNA for the CDR3 is TGTGCCAGCAGGGCAGGCCGAGCGGGTGGGAATGAGCAGTTCTTC. The encoded protein is CASRAGRAGGNEQFF.